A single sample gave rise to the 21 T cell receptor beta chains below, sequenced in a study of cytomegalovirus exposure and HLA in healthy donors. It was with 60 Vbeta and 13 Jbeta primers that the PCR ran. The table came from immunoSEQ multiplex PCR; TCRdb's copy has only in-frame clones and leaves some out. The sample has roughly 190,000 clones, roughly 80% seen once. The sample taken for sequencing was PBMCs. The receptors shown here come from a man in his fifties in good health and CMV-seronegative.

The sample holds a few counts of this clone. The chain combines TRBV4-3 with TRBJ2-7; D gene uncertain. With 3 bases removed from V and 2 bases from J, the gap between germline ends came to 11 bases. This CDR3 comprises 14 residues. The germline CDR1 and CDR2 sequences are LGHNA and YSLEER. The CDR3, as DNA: TGCGCCAGCAGCCAGGAAGACTCAACCTACGAGCAGTACTTC. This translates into CASSQEDSTYEQYF.

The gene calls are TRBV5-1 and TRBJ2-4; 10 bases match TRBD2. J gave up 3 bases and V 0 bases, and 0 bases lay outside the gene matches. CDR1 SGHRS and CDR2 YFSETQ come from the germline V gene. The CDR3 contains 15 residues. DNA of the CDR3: TGCGCCAGCAGCTTGGGGACTAGCGGCAAAAACATTCAGTACTTC. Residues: CASSLGTSGKNIQYF.

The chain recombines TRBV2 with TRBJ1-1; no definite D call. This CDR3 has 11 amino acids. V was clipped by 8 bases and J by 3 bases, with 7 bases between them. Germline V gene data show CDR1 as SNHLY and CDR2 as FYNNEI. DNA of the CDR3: TGTGCCAGCCGGGATTACACTGAAGCTTTCTTT. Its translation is CASRDYTEAFF.

CDR3 nucleotides: TGCGCCAGCAGCCAAGTGTTCGGGGGGGCGGATGAGCAGTTCTTC. Translating it yields CASSQVFGGADEQFF. The chain recombines TRBV4-1 with TRBJ2-1, with TRBD2 matching 8 bases. V lost 1 base to trimming and J lost 8 bases; unmatched junction nucleotides: 7. CDR3 length: 15 amino acids. CDR1 is MGHRA and CDR2 is YSYEKL in the germline V gene.

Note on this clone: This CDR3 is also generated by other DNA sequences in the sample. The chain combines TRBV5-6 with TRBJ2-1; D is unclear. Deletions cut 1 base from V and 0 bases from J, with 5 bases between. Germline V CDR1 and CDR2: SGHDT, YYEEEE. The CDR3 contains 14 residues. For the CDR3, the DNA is TGTGCCAGCAGCTTGCTTAGCTCCTACAATGAGCAGTTCTTC. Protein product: CASSLLSSYNEQFF.

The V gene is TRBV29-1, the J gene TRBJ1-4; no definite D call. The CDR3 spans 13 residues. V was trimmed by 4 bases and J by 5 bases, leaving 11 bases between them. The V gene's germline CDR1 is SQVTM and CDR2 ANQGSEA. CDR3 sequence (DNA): TGCAGCGTTGCCGTTCAGTCCAATGAAAAACTGTTTTTT. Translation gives CSVAVQSNEKLFF.

As DNA, the CDR3 is TGTGCCAGCAACTTCCCGCCTACGGGCACAGATACGCAGTATTTT. Translation gives CASNFPPTGTDTQYF. This chain uses TRBV6-6 with TRBJ2-3; D gene unclear. Trimming pared 7 bases from V and 1 base from J, leaving 15 bases between. Germline CDR1 reads MNHNY; CDR2 reads SVGAGI (reference sequence). CDR3 length: 15 amino acids.

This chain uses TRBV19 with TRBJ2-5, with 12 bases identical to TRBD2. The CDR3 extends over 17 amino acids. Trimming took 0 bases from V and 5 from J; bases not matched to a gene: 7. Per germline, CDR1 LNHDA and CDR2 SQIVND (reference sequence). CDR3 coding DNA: TGTGCCAGTAGTATAGACCCTAGCGGGGGGGCCCGGGAGACCCAGTACTTC. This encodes CASSIDPSGGARETQYF.

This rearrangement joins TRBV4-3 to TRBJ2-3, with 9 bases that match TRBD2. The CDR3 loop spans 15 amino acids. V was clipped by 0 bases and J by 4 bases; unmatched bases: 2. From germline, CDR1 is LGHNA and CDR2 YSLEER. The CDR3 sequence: CASSQERGGADTQYF. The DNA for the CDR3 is TGCGCCAGCAGCCAAGAGCGGGGGGGGGCAGATACGCAGTATTTT.

The CDR3, as DNA: TGCGCCAGCAGCTTGCCGGGGGGCGACACCGGGGAGCTGTTTTTT. The encoded protein is CASSLPGGDTGELFF. The chain combines TRBV5-1 with TRBJ2-2, with a tentative D call TRBD2 (7 bases). Trimming cost V 1 base and J 3 bases, with 10 bases left between them. This CDR3 is 15 amino acids long. The V gene's germline CDR1 is SGHRS and CDR2 YFSETQ.

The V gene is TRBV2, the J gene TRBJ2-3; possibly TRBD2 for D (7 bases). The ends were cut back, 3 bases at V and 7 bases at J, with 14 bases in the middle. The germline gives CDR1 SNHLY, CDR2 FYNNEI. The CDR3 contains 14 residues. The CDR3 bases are TGTGCCAGCAGTGAGGGAGGGGGGGGGTATACGCAGTATTTT. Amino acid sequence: CASSEGGGGYTQYF.

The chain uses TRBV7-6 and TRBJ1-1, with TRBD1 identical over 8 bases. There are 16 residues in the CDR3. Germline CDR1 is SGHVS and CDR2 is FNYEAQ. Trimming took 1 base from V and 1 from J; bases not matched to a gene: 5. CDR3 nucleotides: TGTGCCAGCAGCTTAGGGACAGGGCCCCCGAACACTGAAGCTTTCTTT. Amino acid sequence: CASSLGTGPPNTEAFF.

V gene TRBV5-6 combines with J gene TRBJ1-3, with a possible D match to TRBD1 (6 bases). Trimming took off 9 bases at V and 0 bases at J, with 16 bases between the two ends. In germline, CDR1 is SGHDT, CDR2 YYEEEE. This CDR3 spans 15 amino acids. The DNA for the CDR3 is TGTGCCACCTCGAGGGGGACAATCTCTGGAAACACCATATATTTT. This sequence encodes CATSRGTISGNTIYF.

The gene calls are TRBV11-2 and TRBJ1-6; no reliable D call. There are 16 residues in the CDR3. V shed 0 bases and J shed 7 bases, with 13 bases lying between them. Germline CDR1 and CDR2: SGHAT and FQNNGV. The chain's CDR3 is CASSLDQWSRNSPLHF. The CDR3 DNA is TGTGCCAGCAGCTTAGATCAGTGGAGTAGAAATTCACCCCTCCACTTT.

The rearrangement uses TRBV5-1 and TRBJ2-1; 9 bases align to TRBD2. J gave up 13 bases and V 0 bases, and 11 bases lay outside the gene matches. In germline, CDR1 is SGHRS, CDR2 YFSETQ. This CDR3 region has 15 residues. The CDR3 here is CASSLEMGGGATQFF. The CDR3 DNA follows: TGCGCCAGCAGCTTGGAAATGGGCGGGGGGGCCACTCAGTTCTTC.

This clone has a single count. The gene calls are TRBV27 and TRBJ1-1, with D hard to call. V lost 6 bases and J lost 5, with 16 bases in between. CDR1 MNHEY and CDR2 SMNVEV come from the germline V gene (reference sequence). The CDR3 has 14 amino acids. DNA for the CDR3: TGTGCCAGCAGCCTCACACCATCCGGGACTGAAGCTTTCTTT. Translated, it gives CASSLTPSGTEAFF.

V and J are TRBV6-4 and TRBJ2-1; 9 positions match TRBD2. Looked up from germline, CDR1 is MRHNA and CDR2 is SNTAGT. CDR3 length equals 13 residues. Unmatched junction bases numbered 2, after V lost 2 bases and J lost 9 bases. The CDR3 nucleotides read TGTGCCAGCAGTGACCAACTAGCGGGTGAGCAGTTCTTC. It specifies CASSDQLAGEQFF.

This CDR3 is CASSERLAGDTGELFF. CDR3 in DNA: TGTGCCAGCAGCGAGCGACTAGCGGGGGACACCGGGGAGCTGTTTTTT. This chain joins TRBV9 and TRBJ2-2; 12 positions match TRBD2. CDR1 is SGDLS and CDR2 is YYNGEE in the germline V gene. Unmatched junction bases numbered 3, after V lost 3 bases and J lost 3 bases. This CDR3 comprises 16 residues.

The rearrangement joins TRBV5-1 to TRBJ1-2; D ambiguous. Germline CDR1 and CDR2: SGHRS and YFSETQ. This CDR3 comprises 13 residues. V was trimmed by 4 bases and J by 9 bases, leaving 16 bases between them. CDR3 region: CASSLTEELCYTF. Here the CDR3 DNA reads TGCGCCAGCAGCCTCACGGAGGAATTGTGCTACACCTTC. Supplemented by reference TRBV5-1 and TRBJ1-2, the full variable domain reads KAGVTQTPRYLIKTRGQQVTLSCSPISGHRSVSWYQQTPGQGLQFLFEYFSETQRNKGNFPGRFSGRQFSNSRSEMNVSTLELGDSALYLCASSLTEELCYTFGSGTRLTVV.

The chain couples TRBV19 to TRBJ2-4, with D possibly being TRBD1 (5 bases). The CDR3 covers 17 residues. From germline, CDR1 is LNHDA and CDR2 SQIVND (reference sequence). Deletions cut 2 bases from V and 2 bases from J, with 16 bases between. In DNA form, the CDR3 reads TGTGCCAGTAGTATAACTAAGGGGCTCGCTTCCAAAAACATTCAGTACTTC. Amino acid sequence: CASSITKGLASKNIQYF.

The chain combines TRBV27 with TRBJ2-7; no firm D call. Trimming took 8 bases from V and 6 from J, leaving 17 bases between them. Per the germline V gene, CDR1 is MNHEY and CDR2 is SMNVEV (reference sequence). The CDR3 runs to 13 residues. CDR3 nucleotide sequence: TGTGCCAGCTCCCTGGGCATGGGCCTCGAGCAGTACTTC. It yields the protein CASSLGMGLEQYF.